The 22 T cell receptor beta chains below all came from one sample that was sequenced in a study of cytomegalovirus exposure and HLA in healthy donors (dated 2017 in TCRdb). Library preparation used the immunoSEQ multiplex PCR assay. TCRdb retrieved this table from immuneACCESS and kept in-frame rearrangements only. Not all clones are present; in checked studies, unresolved V genes account for under half, and no reason is known for the remainder. In all, the sample holds 150,000 or so clones, and about 88% of those were seen once. The top ten hold 0.95% to 1.5% of the sample. Sequencing used PBMCs. The receptor source for this set is a young woman in good health and CMV-seronegative.

This chain uses TRBV9 with TRBJ1-6; 7 positions agree with TRBD1. Germline V gene sequence: CDR1 SGDLS, CDR2 YYNGEE. V gave up 5 bases and J gave up 7 bases; unmatched junction bases: 6. The CDR3 totals 14 residues. CDR3 residues: CASRGQIPNSPLHF. As DNA, the CDR3 is TGTGCCAGCAGGGGACAGATCCCGAATTCACCCCTCCACTTT. Full variable domain (outside the CDR3, taken from reference TRBV9 and TRBJ1-6): DSGVTQTPKHLITATGQRVTLRCSPRSGDLSVYWYQQSLDQGLQFLIQYYNGEERAKGNILERFSAQQFPDLHSELNLSSLELGDSALYFCASRGQIPNSPLHFGNGTRLTVT.

J is TRBJ2-1 and V is TRBV5-1, with 9 bases aligning to TRBD2. Trimming removed 1 base from V and 8 bases from J; junction bases left unmatched: 7. Germline-derived CDR1 and CDR2 are SGHRS and YFSETQ. CDR3 size: 15 residues. CDR3 DNA sequence: TGCGCCAGCAGCTTGCCTAGCGGGGAGGGAGATGAGCAGTTCTTC. It yields the protein CASSLPSGEGDEQFF.

The chain recombines TRBV6-6 with TRBJ1-5, with D possibly matching TRBD1 (5 bases). This CDR3 contains 15 residues. The V end was cut by 5 bases, the J end by 7 bases, with 18 bases between. Germline CDR1 and CDR2: MNHNY and SVGAGI (reference sequence). CDR3 sequence reads: CASSDPDSVRQPQHF. The CDR3 DNA follows: TGTGCCAGCAGTGACCCAGACAGTGTACGACAGCCCCAGCATTTT.

In this sample, this clone turned up once. The chain recombines TRBV9 with TRBJ2-5, with a weak D call TRBD2 (5 bases). This CDR3 region has 13 residues. The germline V gene encodes CDR1 SGDLS and CDR2 YYNGEE. The V and J ends lost 3 bases and 5 bases respectively, with 11 bases between them. CDR3 in amino acids: CASSASISETQYF. In nucleotides, the CDR3 is TGTGCCAGCAGCGCTAGCATTTCGGAGACCCAGTACTTC.

The chain carries TRBV7-3 and TRBJ2-7, with D perhaps matching TRBD1 (5 bases). This CDR3 spans 13 amino acids. V lost 2 bases and J lost 6, with 11 bases in between. Germline-derived CDR1 and CDR2 are SGHTA and FQGTGA. Here the CDR3 reads CASSLGQGLEQYF. The CDR3 DNA reads as TGTGCCAGCAGCTTAGGGCAGGGCCTCGAGCAGTACTTC.

This clone was picked up one time. This chain links TRBV5-1 with TRBJ1-1; D is unresolved. With 3 bases removed from V and 5 bases from J, the gap between germline ends came to 11 bases. The CDR3 spans 13 residues. Germline loops: CDR1 SGHRS, CDR2 YFSETQ. The CDR3 DNA sequence: TGCGCCAGCAGCTCCGGGGAGAAAACTGAAGCTTTCTTT. Translating gives CASSSGEKTEAFF.

The chain uses TRBV9 and TRBJ2-2; 10 nucleotides match TRBD2. CDR3 size: 16 residues. Trimming at V came to 0 bases and at J to 4 bases, leaving 3 bases not matched to a gene. In germline, CDR1 is SGDLS, CDR2 YYNGEE. CDR3 loop: CASSVGIAGGTGELFF. The CDR3 coding sequence is TGTGCCAGCAGCGTAGGTATAGCGGGGGGCACCGGGGAGCTGTTTTTT.

V gene TRBV28 combines with J gene TRBJ2-7; a weak D match, TRBD1 (6 bases). V lost 4 bases to trimming and J lost 4 bases, with 8 bases between them. The CDR3 is 12 residues long. Germline CDR1 MDHEN, CDR2 SYDVKM. DNA for the CDR3: TGTGCCAGCAGTTCCAGGGGTTACGAGCAGTACTTC. Its protein is CASSSRGYEQYF. Together with reference TRBV28 and TRBJ2-7, the CDR3 gives the full variable domain: DVKVTQSSRYLVKRTGEKVFLECVQDMDHENMFWYRQDPGLGLRLIYFSYDVKMKEKGDIPEGYSVSREKKERFSLILESASTNQTSMYLCASSSRGYEQYFGPGTRLTVT.

The chain couples TRBV9 to TRBJ2-3; D gene ambiguous. The CDR3 sequence is 13 residues long. Looked up from germline, CDR1 is SGDLS and CDR2 is YYNGEE. Trimming stripped 0 bases from V and 4 bases from J, with 6 bases between. The CDR3 region is CASSVVFADTQYF. CDR3 sequence (DNA): TGTGCCAGCAGCGTAGTCTTTGCAGATACGCAGTATTTT.

The chain joins TRBV11-1 to TRBJ1-4; TRBD1 matches 8 bases. The germline V gene has CDR1 SGHAT and CDR2 FQDESV (reference sequence). The CDR3 runs 13 residues. V gave up 3 bases and J gave up 11 bases; unmatched junction bases: 5. CDR3 sequence: CASSFVRGRKLFF. The CDR3 coding sequence is TGTGCCAGCAGCTTCGTCAGGGGGCGGAAACTGTTTTTT.

This chain joins TRBV5-4 and TRBJ2-3, with D perhaps matching TRBD1 (6 bases). Between the trimmed V and J ends, which lost 7 bases and 6 bases, there was a span of 15 bases. This CDR3 region has 13 residues. Germline V gene sequence: CDR1 SGHNT, CDR2 YYREEE (reference sequence). The chain's CDR3 is CASGLNRADTQYF. The DNA of the CDR3 is TGTGCCAGCGGACTGAACAGGGCTGATACGCAGTATTTT.

This clone was detected only once. The chain links TRBV2 to TRBJ1-6; a possible D gene is TRBD1 (5 bases). CDR3 length: 17 amino acids. V lost 3 bases and J lost 0, with 12 bases in between. Germline CDR1 and CDR2: SNHLY and FYNNEI. The chain's CDR3 is CASSEVGGSSYNSPLHF. The CDR3 coding sequence is TGTGCCAGCAGTGAGGTGGGGGGGAGCTCCTATAATTCACCCCTCCACTTT. Variable domain in full (rest from reference TRBV2 and TRBJ1-6): EPEVTQTPSHQVTQMGQEVILRCVPISNHLYFYWYRQILGQKVEFLVSFYNNEISEKSEIFDDQFSVERPDGSNFTLKIRSTKLEDSAMYFCASSEVGGSSYNSPLHFGNGTRLTVT.

The V call is TRBV29-1, the J call TRBJ2-1; 11 bases are shared with TRBD2. Germline V CDR1 and CDR2: SQVTM, ANQGSEA. The CDR3 loop spans 15 amino acids. V trimming: 6 bases; J trimming: 7 bases; junction bases outside the gene matches: 11. The CDR3 reads CSVRSLAGASNEQFF. CDR3 DNA sequence: TGCAGCGTGCGGTCACTAGCGGGGGCCTCTAATGAGCAGTTCTTC.

The V and J genes are TRBV9 and TRBJ2-3; the match to TRBD2 covers 14 bases. The CDR3 has 19 residues. Germline-derived CDR1 and CDR2 are SGDLS and YYNGEE. V was clipped by 3 bases and J by 2 bases; unmatched bases: 11. CDR3 amino acids: CASSDSGTSGGLYTDTQYF. The CDR3 region has the DNA TGTGCCAGCAGCGATTCAGGGACTAGCGGGGGCCTCTACACAGATACGCAGTATTTT.

This chain links TRBV5-1 with TRBJ2-1; 8 positions agree with TRBD2. The V segment lost 6 bases and the J segment 14 bases; nucleotides outside the gene matches: 7. The germline gives CDR1 SGHRS, CDR2 YFSETQ. This CDR3 has 11 amino acids. The CDR3 nucleotides read TGCGCCAGCACTATAGCGGGGCCCAAGTTCTTC. It yields the protein CASTIAGPKFF.

The V gene is TRBV6-1, the J gene TRBJ1-1; D gene unclear. CDR3 length equals 16 residues. The V and J ends lost 3 bases and 6 bases respectively, with 20 bases between them. Germline V lookup: CDR1 MNHNS, CDR2 SASEGT. CDR3 region: CASSDPKLDLGPEAFF. The CDR3 DNA follows: TGTGCCAGCAGTGACCCTAAATTAGATTTGGGCCCTGAAGCTTTCTTT.

Comments on this clone: Other nucleotide sequences from this sample produce the same CDR3. This chain uses TRBV18 with TRBJ2-1; 8 bases match TRBD1. Looked up from germline, CDR1 is KGHSH and CDR2 is LQKENI. CDR3 length equals 15 residues. With V trimmed by 3 bases and J by 0 bases, 1 base remained unmatched. The CDR3 reads CASSPGTGSYNEQFF. Written as DNA, the CDR3 is TGTGCCAGCTCACCCGGGACAGGCTCCTACAATGAGCAGTTCTTC.

The chain links TRBV6-6 to TRBJ2-7; no clear D. Trimming took 5 bases from V and 2 from J, leaving 16 bases between them. Per the germline V gene, CDR1 is MNHNY and CDR2 is SVGAGI (reference sequence). CDR3 size: 15 residues. In DNA, the CDR3 is TGTGCCAGCAGTAAATCGCCCGAACATCCCTACGAGCAGTACTTC. It codes for CASSKSPEHPYEQYF.

The V gene is TRBV25-1, the J gene TRBJ2-2; TRBD1 matches at 7 bases. With 2 bases clipped from V and 3 bases from J, the junction kept 3 bases outside the gene matches. Germline assignment: CDR1 MGHDK and CDR2 SYGVNS. This CDR3 region has 15 residues. Here the CDR3 DNA reads TGTGCCAGCAGTGAACTCGACAGGGACACCGGGGAGCTGTTTTTT. Its protein is CASSELDRDTGELFF.

The CDR3 bases are TGTGCCAGCAGCTTTAAGGGGAACACAGATACGCAGTATTTT. Its translation: CASSFKGNTDTQYF. The V call is TRBV7-3, the J call TRBJ2-3, with D possibly matching TRBD1 (5 bases). CDR1 is SGHTA, CDR2 FQGTGA, per germline. The length of the CDR3 is 14 residues. The ends were cut back, 3 bases at V and 2 bases at J, with 9 bases in the middle.

The chain couples TRBV2 to TRBJ1-4, with D perhaps matching TRBD1 (5 bases). There are 16 residues in the CDR3. CDR1 and CDR2 (germline): SNHLY, FYNNEI. Trimming removed 7 bases from V and 4 bases from J, with 19 bases in between. CDR3 in DNA: TGTGCCAGCAAATACCGGGACTGGACTTTTAATGAAAAACTGTTTTTT. Amino acid sequence: CASKYRDWTFNEKLFF. Using reference TRBV2 and TRBJ1-4 for the parts outside the CDR3, the full variable domain is EPEVTQTPSHQVTQMGQEVILRCVPISNHLYFYWYRQILGQKVEFLVSFYNNEISEKSEIFDDQFSVERPDGSNFTLKIRSTKLEDSAMYFCASKYRDWTFNEKLFFGSGTQLSVL.

The genes are TRBV19 and TRBJ2-7, with 7 bases matching TRBD1. Germline V CDR1 and CDR2: LNHDA, SQIVND (reference sequence). This CDR3 is built from 13 residues. V was pared by 5 bases and J by 3 bases, with 4 bases of the junction left unmatched. CDR3 DNA sequence: TGTGCCAGTAGTGAGACAGGGCGCTACGAGCAGTACTTC. It specifies CASSETGRYEQYF.